Described below is a single T cell receptor (beta chain) sequence and its context. This entry comes from a study of blood T cells in healthy people across ages. PCR was performed a second time for about 6 to 12 cycles using a sample-barcoded 5' primer and a J-beta primer mix. TCRdb redid the calling of the 5' RACE reads with MiXCR, one entry per CDR3 protein. Counted here are approximately 800,000 distinct CDR3 sequences, around 25% occurring once; the ten biggest clones make up under 4.5%. This CDR3 is built from 18 residues. V was shortened by 4 bases and J by 6 bases, with 25 bases between the two germline ends. Each donor supplied ten milliliters of peripheral blood. Isolated per sample were at least 6 million PBMCs. The same sample was also used in a study of T cells of mothers and their children.

The sample taken for sequencing was blood. The chain couples TRBV12-3 or TRBV12-4 to TRBJ2-1, with D perhaps assigned TRBD1 or TRBD2 (5 bases each). The clonotype originates from a boy aged 5-17 years in good health. The CDR3 protein is CASSSRSLGDENRNEQFF. The DNA for the CDR3 is TGTGCCAGCAGTTCCCGGAGTCTCGGGGACGAAAATCGCAATGAGCAGTTCTTC.